This T cell receptor (beta chain) comes out of a study of blood T cells in healthy people across ages. A sample-barcoded 5' primer and a J-beta primer mix were used in a second PCR of roughly 7 to 12 cycles. MiXCR, run by TCRdb on the 5' RACE reads, gives a single entry per CDR3 protein. The sample consists of 650,000 to 900,000 distinct CDR3 sequences, around 62% of them appearing once. CDR1 is MDHEN and CDR2 is SYDVKM in the germline V gene. The CDR3 length is 15 residues. Trimming took off 6 bases at V and 12 bases at J, with 25 bases between the two ends. Study-wide findings and caveats: PBMCs were not sorted, which prevented a conclusive comparison of naive versus antigen-experienced cells.

With respect to this clonotype: Its antigen is not identified.

The TCR originated in a man aged 25 to 45 in good health. Sequencing was done on a sample of blood. The rearrangement joins TRBV28 to TRBJ2-3; the D is unclear. The CDR3 coding sequence is TGTGCCAGCAGCCCCCTCACCGGCGGTGAGATACGACAGTATTTT. Translating gives CASSPLTGGEIRQYF.